This T cell receptor beta chain was sequenced in a study of OX40 agonist ivuxolimab in advanced cancers. Study in general: Each patient was given ivuxolimab into a vein every 2 weeks, at 0.01 to 10 mg/kg. A history of anti-PD-1, anti-PD-L1 or anti-CTLA-4 therapy was acceptable, and 40% had some.

Study findings and constraints: CD4+ T cells averaged fewer expanded clones than CD8+ T cells.

Here immunoSEQ multiplex PCR was the method, and the copy in TCRdb shows in-frame clones only, minus some. The sample yields tens of thousands of clones, roughly 90% seen once. This clone is a singleton in its sample. Its matching antigen is unknown. The sample here was CD4+ or CD8+ T cells sorted from blood, taken in a trial of the OX40 agonist ivuxolimab. This TCR was recovered from an adult with an advanced solid tumor such as melanoma, head and neck, liver or kidney cancer.

The CDR3 region is CASSLYSGANVLTF. The CDR3 coding sequence is TGCGCCAGCAGCTTGTATTCTGGGGCCAACGTCCTGACTTTC. The V and J genes are TRBV5-1 and TRBJ2-6; D is ambiguous. The CDR3 loop spans 14 amino acids. Germline lookup yields CDR1 SGHRS and CDR2 YFSETQ. V lost 1 base to trimming and J lost 1 base, with 3 bases between them.